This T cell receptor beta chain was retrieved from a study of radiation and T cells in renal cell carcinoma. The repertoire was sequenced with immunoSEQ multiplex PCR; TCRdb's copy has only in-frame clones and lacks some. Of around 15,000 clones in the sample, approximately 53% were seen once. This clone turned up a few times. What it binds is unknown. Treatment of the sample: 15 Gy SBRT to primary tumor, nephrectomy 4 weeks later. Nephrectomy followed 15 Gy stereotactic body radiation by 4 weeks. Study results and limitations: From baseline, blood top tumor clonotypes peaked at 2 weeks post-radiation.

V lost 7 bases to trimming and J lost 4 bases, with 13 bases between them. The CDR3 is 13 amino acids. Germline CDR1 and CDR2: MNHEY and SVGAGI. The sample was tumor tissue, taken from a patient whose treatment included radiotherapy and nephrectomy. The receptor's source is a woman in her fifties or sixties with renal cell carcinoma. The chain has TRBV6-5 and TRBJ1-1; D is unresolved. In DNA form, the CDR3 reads TGTGCCAGCAAAACCGCGAGGGTCACTGAAGCTTTCTTT. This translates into CASKTARVTEAFF.